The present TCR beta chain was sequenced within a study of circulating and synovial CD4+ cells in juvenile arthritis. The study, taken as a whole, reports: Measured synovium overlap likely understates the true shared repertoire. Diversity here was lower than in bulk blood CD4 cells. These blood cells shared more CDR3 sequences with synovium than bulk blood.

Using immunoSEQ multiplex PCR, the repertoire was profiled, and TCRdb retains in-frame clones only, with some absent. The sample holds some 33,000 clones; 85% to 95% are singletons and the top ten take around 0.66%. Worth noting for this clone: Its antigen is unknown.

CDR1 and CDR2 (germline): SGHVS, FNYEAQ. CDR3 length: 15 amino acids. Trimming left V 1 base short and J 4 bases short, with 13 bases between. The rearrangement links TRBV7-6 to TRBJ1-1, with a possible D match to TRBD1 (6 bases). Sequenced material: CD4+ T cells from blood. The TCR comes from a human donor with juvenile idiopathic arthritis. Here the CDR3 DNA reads TGTGCCAGCAGCTTAGGGGCCAGGGGATCCACTGAAGCTTTCTTT. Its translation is CASSLGARGSTEAFF. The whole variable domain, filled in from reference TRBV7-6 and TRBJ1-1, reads GAGVSQSPRYKVTKRGQDVALRCDPISGHVSLYWYRQALGQGPEFLTYFNYEAQQDKSGLPNDRFSAERPEGSISTLTIQRTEQRDSAMYRCASSLGARGSTEAFFGQGTRLTVV.